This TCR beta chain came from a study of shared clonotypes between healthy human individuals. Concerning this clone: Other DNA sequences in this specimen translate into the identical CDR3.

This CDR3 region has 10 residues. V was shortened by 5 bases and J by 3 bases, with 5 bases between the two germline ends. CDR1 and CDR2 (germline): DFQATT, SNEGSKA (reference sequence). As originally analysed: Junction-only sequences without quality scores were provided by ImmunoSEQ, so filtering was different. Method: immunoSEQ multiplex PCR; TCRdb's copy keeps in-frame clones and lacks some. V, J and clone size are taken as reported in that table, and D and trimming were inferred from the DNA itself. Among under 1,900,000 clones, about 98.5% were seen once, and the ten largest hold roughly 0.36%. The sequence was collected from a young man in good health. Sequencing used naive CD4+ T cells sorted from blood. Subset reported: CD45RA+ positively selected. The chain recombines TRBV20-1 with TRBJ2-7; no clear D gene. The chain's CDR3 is CSAYSYEQYF. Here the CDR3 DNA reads TGCAGTGCTTACAGCTACGAGCAGTACTTC.